In this sample, the clone carrying this TCR beta chain turned up a few times. Its antigen remains unknown. This CDR3 region has 15 residues. Germline assignment: CDR1 SGHVS and CDR2 FQNEAQ. Trimming cost V 3 bases and J 5 bases; bases outside gene matches: 9. The entry originates in a study of type 1 and type 2 diabetes patients. Study summary: The cohort mixed type 1 diabetes, type 2 diabetes and nondiabetic donors. Study-wide results and limits: Type 1 diabetes repertoires were significantly less diverse than type 2 diabetes ones. Age and gender were not matched between study groups. Some HECs seen only in T1D might also appear in more T2D or control samples.

Amplification started from genomic DNA. Multiplex PCR with 30 forward and 13 reverse primers amplified the TCR beta CDR3. TCRdb used MiXCR to reprocess the multiplex PCR reads, holding one entry per CDR3 protein. The sample lists some 250,000 distinct CDR3 sequences, roughly 50% occurring once. The origin of this receptor is a man between 18 and 35 years old with type 2 diabetes. Sequenced: peripheral blood mononuclear cells (PBMCs). The J gene is TRBJ1-2, the V gene TRBV7-8, with 7 positions matching TRBD1. The CDR3, as DNA: TGTGCCAGCAGCTTCCAAACCGGGACAGCGTATGGCTACACCTTC. Translating gives CASSFQTGTAYGYTF.